The 8 T cell receptor beta chains below were found in one sample sequenced in a study of beta chain features in type 1 diabetes listed by TCRdb under 2018. Beyond this particular receptor, the publication reports: In all four CD4+ subsets, TCRB CDR3 length was moderately but significantly shorter in type 1 diabetes patients.

No antigen is known for these receptors. The library was built by means of the immunoSEQ multiplex PCR assay. All of the isolated RNA was reverse transcribed with the High Capacity cDNA Reverse Transcription Kit, so expressed TCRB transcripts were sequenced. TCRdb re-hosts the immuneACCESS table, in-frame sequences only. Its copies lack some clones; in the studies checked, an unresolved V gene accounts for under half of them, and the cause for the rest is not known. The sample table contains approximately 270,000 clones; only one count was recorded for over 11% of them. The ten largest clonotypes hold approximately 0.015% of the sample. Input material: naive CD4+ T cells from blood. Per the publication, the cell subset or site label means: true naive CD4+ T cells. The receptors were sampled from a man younger than 40 with type 1 diabetes.

This clone was counted once. V usage is TRBV6-5 and J usage is TRBJ2-1; TRBD2 matches at 7 bases. The CDR3 extends over 14 amino acids. V lost 2 bases, J lost 10 bases, and 8 bases stayed unmatched. Germline V gene sequence: CDR1 MNHEY, CDR2 SVGAGI. The CDR3 DNA reads TGTGCCAGCAGTTACGGTGCGGGAGTCACCGAGCAGTTCTTC. This gives the protein CASSYGAGVTEQFF.

This chain links TRBV7-9 with TRBJ2-3; tentative D call: TRBD1 (5 bases). CDR1 is SEHNR, CDR2 FQNEAQ, per germline (reference sequence). The CDR3 sequence is 13 residues long. Trimming stripped 7 bases from V and 1 base from J, with 9 bases between. The CDR3 DNA reads as TGTGCCAGCAACGAACAGGGCACAGATACGCAGTATTTT. It translates to CASNEQGTDTQYF.

The chain combines TRBV5-1 with TRBJ2-5; D is undetermined. Germline-derived CDR1 and CDR2 are SGHRS and YFSETQ. Trimming pared 4 bases from V and 5 bases from J, leaving 12 bases between. The CDR3 covers 13 residues. CDR3: CASSIILGETQYF. In DNA form, the CDR3 reads TGCGCCAGCAGCATCATACTCGGGGAGACCCAGTACTTC. Supplemented by reference TRBV5-1 and TRBJ2-5, the full variable domain reads KAGVTQTPRYLIKTRGQQVTLSCSPISGHRSVSWYQQTPGQGLQFLFEYFSETQRNKGNFPGRFSGRQFSNSRSEMNVSTLELGDSALYLCASSIILGETQYFGPGTRLLVL.

This clone was seen only a few times. The rearrangement uses TRBV14 and TRBJ2-3, with a possible D match to TRBD2 (5 bases). CDR3 length: 16 residues. The germline CDR1 and CDR2 sequences are SGHDN and FVKESK. V lost 4 bases to trimming and J lost 2 bases, with 16 bases between them. DNA of the CDR3: TGTGCCAGCAGCCCAGGAACGGGGATCTACACAGATACGCAGTATTTT. Its protein product is CASSPGTGIYTDTQYF.

The rearrangement uses TRBV19 and TRBJ2-2; 13 nucleotides match TRBD2. The CDR3 sequence is 18 residues long. CDR1 and CDR2 (germline): LNHDA, SQIVND (reference sequence). V was pared by 4 bases and J by 1 base, with 6 bases of the junction left unmatched. The CDR3 is CASSTGLAGDVNTGELFF. The CDR3 DNA reads TGTGCCAGTAGTACAGGACTAGCGGGAGATGTGAACACCGGGGAGCTGTTTTTT.

Only a few counts were recorded for this clone. V and J are TRBV11-2 and TRBJ2-1, with TRBD1 matching 9 bases. The CDR3 is 15 amino acids. Germline CDR1 reads SGHAT; CDR2 reads FQNNGV. J gave up 8 bases and V 2 bases, and 7 bases lay outside the gene matches. This chain's CDR3 is CASSLRGDRADEQFF. The CDR3 coding sequence is TGTGCCAGCAGCTTAAGGGGGGACAGGGCAGATGAGCAGTTCTTC.

There are a few counts of this clone. J is TRBJ2-5 and V is TRBV7-9; D call uncertain. This CDR3 spans 14 amino acids. Germline lookup yields CDR1 SEHNR and CDR2 FQNEAQ (reference sequence). With 1 base removed from V and 5 bases from J, the gap between germline ends came to 11 bases. The CDR3 DNA is TGTGCCAGCAGCTTAGTTACAGTCCCTGAGACCCAGTACTTC. Translation gives CASSLVTVPETQYF.

The gene calls are TRBV28 and TRBJ1-1; TRBD1 is a possible D gene (5 bases). With 8 bases removed from V and 12 bases from J, the gap between germline ends came to 13 bases. The CDR3 extends over 10 amino acids. CDR1 and CDR2 (germline): MDHEN, SYDVKM. CDR3 amino acids: CASGWTSTFF. For the CDR3, the DNA is TGTGCCAGCGGGTGGACATCAACTTTCTTT.